One sample yielded the 19 T cell receptor beta chains listed below, sequenced in a study of radiotherapy plus CTLA-4 blockade in lung cancer. Produced via immunoSEQ multiplex PCR; TCRdb's table is partial and in-frame only. The sample carries some 34,000 clones, roughly 72% recorded once. The sample in question was peripheral blood, obtained from a patient treated with radiotherapy plus ipilimumab. The origin of the receptors is a human donor with non-small cell lung cancer who had stable disease on radiotherapy plus ipilimumab.

The chain employs TRBV11-3 and TRBJ2-5; D perhaps matches TRBD2 (5 bases). The V gene's germline CDR1 is SGHNT and CDR2 YENEEA. This CDR3 region has 15 residues. V was trimmed by 5 bases and J by 9 bases, leaving 22 bases between them. CDR3 bases: TGTGCCAGCAGCCCCTCCGACTACTCGGATGGGGCCCAGTACTTC. As protein: CASSPSDYSDGAQYF.

This chain links TRBV2 with TRBJ1-3; D gene unclear. CDR3 length equals 14 residues. Germline V gene sequence: CDR1 SNHLY, CDR2 FYNNEI. V lost 5 bases to trimming and J lost 4 bases, with 12 bases between them. The CDR3 region is CASSNLVYGNTIYF. DNA for the CDR3: TGTGCCAGCAGTAACCTAGTCTACGGAAACACCATATATTTT.

This chain joins TRBV12-5 and TRBJ2-2; 8 nucleotides line up with TRBD1. After removal of 2 bases from V and 3 bases from J, the junction contained 11 bases not matched to a gene. The CDR3 contains 18 residues. The germline V gene encodes CDR1 LGHNT and CDR2 FRNRAP. The CDR3 bases are TGTGCTAGTGGTTTGACAAACAGGGGGGACGGAGACACCGGGGAGCTGTTTTTT. It specifies CASGLTNRGDGDTGELFF.

The rearrangement links TRBV10-3 to TRBJ2-5, with 8 bases that match TRBD1. Germline CDR1 reads ENHRY; CDR2 reads SYGVKD. V lost 5 bases, J lost 5 bases, and 22 bases stayed unmatched. The CDR3 loop spans 19 amino acids. CDR3 in DNA: TGTGCCATCAGTTTTACCCCGCCCGGGACAGGAATTTATAGGGAGACCCAGTACTTC. It encodes CAISFTPPGTGIYRETQYF.

This chain joins TRBV6-4 and TRBJ2-1; 11 bases are shared with TRBD2. Germline CDR1 reads MRHNA; CDR2 reads SNTAGT. The CDR3 has 15 amino acids. V lost 10 bases and J lost 4; bases outside the gene matches: 9. The CDR3 region is CATSGTSGDYNEQFF. In nucleotides, the CDR3 is TGTGCCACCTCCGGGACTAGCGGAGATTACAATGAGCAGTTCTTC.

This clone was seen a handful of times. The CDR3 protein is CASSPRRGLNSPLHF. In nucleotides, the CDR3 is TGTGCCAGCAGCCCACGGAGGGGGCTTAATTCACCCCTCCACTTT. This sequence joins TRBV6-5 and TRBJ1-6; 7 nucleotides agree with TRBD1. The germline V gene encodes CDR1 MNHEY and CDR2 SVGAGI. The CDR3 runs 15 residues. The junction had 8 bases not matched to a gene; V was cut back by 6 bases and J by 6 bases.

This clone was detected only a few times. This chain connects TRBV7-2 to TRBJ1-6; 7 bases are a match to TRBD1. Trimming took 4 bases from V and 1 from J; bases not matched to a gene: 10. The CDR3 loop spans 18 amino acids. The germline gives CDR1 SGHTA, CDR2 FQGNSA. DNA for the CDR3: TGTGCCAGCAGCTCGCAGCCCGCGACAGGGTCCTATAATTCACCCCTCCACTTT. Protein sequence: CASSSQPATGSYNSPLHF.

This clone turned up a few times. This chain links TRBV6-5 with TRBJ2-7; D is uncertain. CDR1 and CDR2 (germline): MNHEY, SVGAGI. CDR3 length: 13 residues. The V end lost 6 bases, the J end lost 7 bases, and 16 bases lay between the germline ends. For the CDR3, the DNA is TGTGCCAGCAGCCCCCGAGGCAGAAGAGAGCAGTACTTC. This gives the protein CASSPRGRREQYF.

This clone appeared a few times. The V call is TRBV11-3, the J call TRBJ2-3, with TRBD2 identical over 7 bases. Trimming cost V 4 bases and J 8 bases; bases outside gene matches: 3. The germline CDR1 and CDR2 sequences are SGHNT and YENEEA. This CDR3 contains 12 residues. CDR3 in DNA: TGTGCCAGCAGCTCGGTAGCGGGTACGCAGTATTTT. It is translated as CASSSVAGTQYF.

This clone was recorded once. The chain carries TRBV25-1 and TRBJ1-2; tentative D call: TRBD1 (5 bases). The ends were cut back, 1 base at V and 6 bases at J, with 12 bases in the middle. The CDR3 length is 14 residues. The germline V gene encodes CDR1 MGHDK and CDR2 SYGVNS. The CDR3 region is CASSEWAGGDGYTF. The CDR3 coding sequence is TGTGCCAGCAGTGAATGGGCCGGGGGAGATGGCTACACCTTC.

The V call is TRBV14, the J call TRBJ1-4; D unclear. The CDR3 runs 16 residues. In germline, CDR1 is SGHDN, CDR2 FVKESK. Trimming took 4 bases from V and 0 from J, leaving 12 bases between them. The CDR3 here is CASSLRTVTTNEKLFF. CDR3 in DNA: TGTGCCAGCAGCCTACGAACGGTCACAACTAATGAAAAACTGTTTTTT.

This clone has a handful of counts. The chain carries TRBV7-9 and TRBJ2-1; 8 bases fit TRBD2. V lost 6 bases to trimming and J lost 5 bases; unmatched junction nucleotides: 12. Germline V gives CDR1 SEHNR, CDR2 FQNEAQ (reference sequence). The length of the CDR3 is 16 residues. The CDR3 nucleotides are TGTGCCAGCAGTCCCACGACGGGGGGGCCGAACAATGAGCAGTTCTTC. It is translated as CASSPTTGGPNNEQFF.

This clone has only a few counts. The chain uses TRBV7-2 and TRBJ2-7; no clear D. Germline CDR1 SGHTA, CDR2 FQGNSA. Trimming stripped 5 bases from V and 2 bases from J, with 16 bases between. The CDR3 loop spans 15 amino acids. The CDR3 loop reads CASSMPRGLTYEQYF. CDR3 bases: TGTGCCAGCAGCATGCCCCGAGGTCTGACCTACGAGCAGTACTTC.

CDR3 DNA sequence: TGTGCCAGCAGCCCGGAGGGGTGGGGTGAAAAACTGTTTTTT. This translates into CASSPEGWGEKLFF. The chain employs TRBV7-9 and TRBJ1-4; D may be TRBD1 (5 bases). This CDR3 region has 14 residues. CDR1 and CDR2 (germline): SEHNR, FQNEAQ (reference sequence). V shed 5 bases and J shed 7 bases, with 14 bases lying between them.

Here the CDR3 DNA reads TGTGCCAGCTCGCCGGGACAGGGGAACGAGCAGTACTTC. Translating gives CASSPGQGNEQYF. The chain uses TRBV6-5 and TRBJ2-7; 10 positions match TRBD1. CDR3 length: 13 residues. V shed 8 bases, J shed 5 bases, and the junction held 6 bases outside the gene matches. Germline loops: CDR1 MNHEY, CDR2 SVGAGI.

V is TRBV2 and J is TRBJ2-3, with unresolved D. Germline loops: CDR1 SNHLY, CDR2 FYNNEI. V shed 2 bases and J shed 2 bases, with 5 bases lying between them. This CDR3 spans 13 amino acids. This CDR3 reads CASSEPFTDTQYF. The CDR3 DNA reads as TGTGCCAGCAGTGAACCCTTCACAGATACGCAGTATTTT.

This chain links TRBV6-5 with TRBJ1-2; 7 nucleotides align to TRBD1. The CDR3 sequence is 14 residues long. In germline, CDR1 is MNHEY, CDR2 SVGAGI. Germline trimming cut 4 bases from V and 4 bases from J; bases unmatched to any gene: 6. The CDR3: CASSFGGQPYGYTF. DNA for the CDR3: TGTGCCAGCAGTTTTGGGGGACAGCCCTATGGCTACACCTTC.

This clone showed up just once. The chain uses TRBV4-1 and TRBJ2-5, with 7 bases identical to TRBD1. Unmatched junction bases numbered 2, after V lost 4 bases and J lost 0 bases. This CDR3 comprises 14 residues. Germline V CDR1 and CDR2: MGHRA, YSYEKL. For the CDR3, the DNA is TGCGCCAGCAGCCCGACAGGGTACCAAGAGACCCAGTACTTC. Translated, it gives CASSPTGYQETQYF.

The rearrangement links TRBV7-2 to TRBJ2-7; D unclear. This CDR3 has 14 amino acids. Germline V gene sequence: CDR1 SGHTA, CDR2 FQGNSA. Trimming removed 2 bases at V and 6 bases at J, with 14 bases between. The CDR3 DNA reads as TGTGCCAGCAGCTTAATGGCGTCGCCGGGCGAGCAGTACTTC. As protein: CASSLMASPGEQYF.